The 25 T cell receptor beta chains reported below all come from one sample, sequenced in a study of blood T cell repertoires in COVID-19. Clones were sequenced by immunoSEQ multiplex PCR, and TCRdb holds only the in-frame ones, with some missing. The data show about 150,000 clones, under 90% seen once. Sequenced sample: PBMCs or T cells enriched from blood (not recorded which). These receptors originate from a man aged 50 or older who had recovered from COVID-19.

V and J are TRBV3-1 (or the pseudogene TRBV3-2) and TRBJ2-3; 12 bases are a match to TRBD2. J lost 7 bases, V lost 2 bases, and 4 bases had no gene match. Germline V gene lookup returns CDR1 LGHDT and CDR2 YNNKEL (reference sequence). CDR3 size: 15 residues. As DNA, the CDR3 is TGTGCCAGCAGCCAATCTAGCGGGGGGGCGTATACGCAGTATTTT. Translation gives CASSQSSGGAYTQYF.

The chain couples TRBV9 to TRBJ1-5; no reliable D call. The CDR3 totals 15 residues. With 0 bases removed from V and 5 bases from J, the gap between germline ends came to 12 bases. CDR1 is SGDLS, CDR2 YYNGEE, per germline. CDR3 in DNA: TGTGCCAGCAGCGTAGGGGAGGGAGGGCATCAGCCCCAGCATTTT. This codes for CASSVGEGGHQPQHF.

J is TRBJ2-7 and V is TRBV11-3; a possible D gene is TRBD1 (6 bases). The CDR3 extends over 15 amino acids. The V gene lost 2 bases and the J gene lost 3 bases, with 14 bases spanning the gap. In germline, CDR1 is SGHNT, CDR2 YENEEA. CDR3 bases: TGTGCCAGCAGCTTACCGGATAAGGGGGTCTACGAGCAGTACTTC. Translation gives CASSLPDKGVYEQYF.

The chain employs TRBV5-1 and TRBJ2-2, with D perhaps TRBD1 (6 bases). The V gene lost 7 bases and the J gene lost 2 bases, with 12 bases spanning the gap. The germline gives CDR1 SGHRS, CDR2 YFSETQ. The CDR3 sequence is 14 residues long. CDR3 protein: CASGPGQNTGELFF. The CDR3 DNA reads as TGCGCCAGCGGACCGGGACAAAACACCGGGGAGCTGTTTTTT.

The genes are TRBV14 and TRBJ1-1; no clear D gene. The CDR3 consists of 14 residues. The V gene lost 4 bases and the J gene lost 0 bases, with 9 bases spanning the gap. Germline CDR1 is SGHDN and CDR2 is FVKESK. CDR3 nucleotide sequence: TGTGCCAGCAGCCTTCACGGTATGAACACTGAAGCTTTCTTT. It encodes CASSLHGMNTEAFF.

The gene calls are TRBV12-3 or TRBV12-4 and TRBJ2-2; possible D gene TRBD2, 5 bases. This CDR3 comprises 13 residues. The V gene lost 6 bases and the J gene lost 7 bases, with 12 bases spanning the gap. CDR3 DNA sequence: TGTGCCAGCAGCACTAGGTATCGCGGGGAGCTGTTTTTT. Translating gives CASSTRYRGELFF.

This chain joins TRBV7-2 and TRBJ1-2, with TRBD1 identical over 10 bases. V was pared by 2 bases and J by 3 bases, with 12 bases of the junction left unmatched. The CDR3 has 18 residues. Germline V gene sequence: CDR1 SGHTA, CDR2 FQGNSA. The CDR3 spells CASSLTGIGTGDDYGYTF. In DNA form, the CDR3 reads TGTGCCAGCAGCTTAACCGGTATAGGGACAGGGGACGACTATGGCTACACCTTC. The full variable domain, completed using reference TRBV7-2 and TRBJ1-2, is GAGVSQSPSNKVTEKGKDVELRCDPISGHTALYWYRQSLGQGLEFLIYFQGNSAPDKSGLPSDRFSAERTGGSVSTLTIQRTQQEDSAVYLCASSLTGIGTGDDYGYTFGSGTRLTVV.

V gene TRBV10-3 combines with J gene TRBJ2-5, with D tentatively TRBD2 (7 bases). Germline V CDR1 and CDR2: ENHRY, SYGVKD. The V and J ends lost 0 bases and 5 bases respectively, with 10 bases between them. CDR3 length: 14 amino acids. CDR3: CAISESGGRETQYF. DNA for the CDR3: TGTGCCATCAGTGAGTCGGGGGGGCGGGAGACCCAGTACTTC.

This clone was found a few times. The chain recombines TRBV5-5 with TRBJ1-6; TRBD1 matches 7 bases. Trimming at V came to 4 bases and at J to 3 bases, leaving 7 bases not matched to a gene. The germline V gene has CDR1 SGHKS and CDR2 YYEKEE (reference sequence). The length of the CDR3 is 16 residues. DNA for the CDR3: TGTGCCAGCAGCCCACAGGCAGGGGGCTATAATTCACCCCTCCACTTT. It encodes CASSPQAGGYNSPLHF.

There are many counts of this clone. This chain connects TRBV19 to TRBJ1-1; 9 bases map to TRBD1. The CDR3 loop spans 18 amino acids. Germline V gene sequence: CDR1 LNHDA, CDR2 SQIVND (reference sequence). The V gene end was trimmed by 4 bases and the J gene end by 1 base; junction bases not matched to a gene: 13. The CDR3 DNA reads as TGTGCCAGTAGTACCCTAAGGACAGGGGAGTCGAGGAACACTGAAGCTTTCTTT. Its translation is CASSTLRTGESRNTEAFF.

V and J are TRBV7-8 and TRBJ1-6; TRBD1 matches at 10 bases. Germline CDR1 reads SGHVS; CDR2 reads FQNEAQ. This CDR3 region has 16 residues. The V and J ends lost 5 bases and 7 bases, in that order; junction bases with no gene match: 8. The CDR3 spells CASSLGSGQGNSPLHF. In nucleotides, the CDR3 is TGTGCCAGCAGCCTAGGGTCGGGACAGGGGAATTCACCCCTCCACTTT.

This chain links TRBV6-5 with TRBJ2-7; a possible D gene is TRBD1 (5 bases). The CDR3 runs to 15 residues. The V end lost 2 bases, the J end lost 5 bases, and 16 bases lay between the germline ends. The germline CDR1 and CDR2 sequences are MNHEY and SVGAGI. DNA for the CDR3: TGTGCCAGCAGTTACCGGGCTGGTCAGGGAAACGAGCAGTACTTC. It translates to CASSYRAGQGNEQYF.

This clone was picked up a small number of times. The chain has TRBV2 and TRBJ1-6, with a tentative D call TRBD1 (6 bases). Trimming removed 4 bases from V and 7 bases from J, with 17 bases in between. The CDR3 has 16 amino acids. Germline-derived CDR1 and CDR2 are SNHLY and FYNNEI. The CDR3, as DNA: TGTGCCAGCAGTGTATACCGGGACACACAAAATTCACCCCTCCACTTT. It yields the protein CASSVYRDTQNSPLHF.

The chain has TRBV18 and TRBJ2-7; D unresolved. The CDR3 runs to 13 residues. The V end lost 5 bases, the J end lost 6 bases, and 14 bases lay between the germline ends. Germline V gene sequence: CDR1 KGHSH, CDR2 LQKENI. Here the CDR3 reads CASSSKVSGEQYF. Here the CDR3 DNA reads TGTGCCAGCTCATCCAAGGTCTCGGGCGAGCAGTACTTC.

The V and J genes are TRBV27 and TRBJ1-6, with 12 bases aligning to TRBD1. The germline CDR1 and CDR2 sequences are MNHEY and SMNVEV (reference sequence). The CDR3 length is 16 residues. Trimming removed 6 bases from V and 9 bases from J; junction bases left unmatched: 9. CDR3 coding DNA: TGTGCCAGCAGCTACTCCGGGACAGGGGGCCGTTCACCCCTCCACTTT. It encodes CASSYSGTGGRSPLHF.

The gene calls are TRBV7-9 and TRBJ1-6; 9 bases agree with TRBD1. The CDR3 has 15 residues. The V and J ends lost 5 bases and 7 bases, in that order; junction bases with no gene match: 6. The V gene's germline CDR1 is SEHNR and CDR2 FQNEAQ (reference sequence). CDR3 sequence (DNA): TGTGCCAGCAGCCCAGCACAGGGGGCAAATTCACCCCTCCACTTT. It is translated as CASSPAQGANSPLHF.

This chain's CDR3 is CARTTTGSYGYTF. CDR3 DNA sequence: TGTGCCAGAACTACTACAGGGAGCTATGGCTACACCTTC. The chain recombines TRBV2 with TRBJ1-2; perhaps TRBD1 as D (6 bases). There are 13 residues in the CDR3. CDR1 SNHLY and CDR2 FYNNEI come from the germline V gene. Trimming took 9 bases from V and 4 from J, leaving 15 bases between them.

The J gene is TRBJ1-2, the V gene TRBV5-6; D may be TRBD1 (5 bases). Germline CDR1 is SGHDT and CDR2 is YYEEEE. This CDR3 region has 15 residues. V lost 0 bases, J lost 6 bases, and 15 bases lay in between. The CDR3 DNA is TGTGCCAGCAGCTTGGTGCGGGGGGAATCGGATGGCTACACCTTC. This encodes CASSLVRGESDGYTF.

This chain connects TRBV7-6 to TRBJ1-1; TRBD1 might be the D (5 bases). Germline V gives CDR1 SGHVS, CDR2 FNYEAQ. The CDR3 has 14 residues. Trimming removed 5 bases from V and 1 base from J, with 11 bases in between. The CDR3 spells CASSPMGGNTEAFF. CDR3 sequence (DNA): TGTGCCAGCAGCCCAATGGGGGGGAACACTGAAGCTTTCTTT.

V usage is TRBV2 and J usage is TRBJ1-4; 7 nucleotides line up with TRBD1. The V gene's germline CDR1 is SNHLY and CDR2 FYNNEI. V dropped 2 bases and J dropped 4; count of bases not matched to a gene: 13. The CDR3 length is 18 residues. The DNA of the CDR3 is TGTGCCAGCAGTGAATTCCAGACAGGGAAAGAGGGTAATGAAAAACTGTTTTTT. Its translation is CASSEFQTGKEGNEKLFF.

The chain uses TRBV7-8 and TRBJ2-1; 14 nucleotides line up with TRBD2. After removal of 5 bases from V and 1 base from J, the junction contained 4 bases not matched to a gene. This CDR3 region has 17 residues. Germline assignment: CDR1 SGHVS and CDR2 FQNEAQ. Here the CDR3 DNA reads TGTGCCAGCAGCCCCGGGACTAGCGGGGGTTCCTACAATGAGCAGTTCTTC. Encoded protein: CASSPGTSGGSYNEQFF.

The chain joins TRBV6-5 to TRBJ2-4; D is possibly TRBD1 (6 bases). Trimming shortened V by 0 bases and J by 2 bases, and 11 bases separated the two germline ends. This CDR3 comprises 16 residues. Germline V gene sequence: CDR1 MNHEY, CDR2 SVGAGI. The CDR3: CASSYSSRGSKNIQYF. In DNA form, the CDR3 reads TGTGCCAGCAGTTACTCGTCCAGGGGATCCAAAAACATTCAGTACTTC.

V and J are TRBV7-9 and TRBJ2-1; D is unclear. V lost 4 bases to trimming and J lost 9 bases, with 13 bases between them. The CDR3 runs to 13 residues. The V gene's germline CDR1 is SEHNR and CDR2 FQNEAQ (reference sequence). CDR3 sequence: CASSSGRPREQFF. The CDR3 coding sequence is TGTGCCAGCAGCTCAGGTCGGCCCCGTGAGCAGTTCTTC.

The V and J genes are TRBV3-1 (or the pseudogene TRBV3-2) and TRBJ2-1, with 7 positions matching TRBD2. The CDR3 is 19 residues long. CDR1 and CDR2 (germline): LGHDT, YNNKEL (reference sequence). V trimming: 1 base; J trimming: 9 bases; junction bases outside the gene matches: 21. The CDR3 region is CASSQAVSSGSPQAGEQFF. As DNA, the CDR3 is TGTGCCAGCAGCCAAGCGGTCTCTAGCGGCTCCCCCCAAGCGGGTGAGCAGTTCTTC.

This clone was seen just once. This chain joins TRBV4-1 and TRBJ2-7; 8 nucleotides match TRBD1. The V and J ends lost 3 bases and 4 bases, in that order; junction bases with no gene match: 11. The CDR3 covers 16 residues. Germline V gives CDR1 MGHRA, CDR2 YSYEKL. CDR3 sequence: CASSHLGAGGGYEQYF. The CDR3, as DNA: TGCGCCAGCAGCCACCTCGGGGCAGGGGGCGGGTACGAGCAGTACTTC.